The clone carrying this T cell receptor (beta chain) was detected once. This entry comes from a study of blood T cell repertoires in COVID-19. Study details: Acute and convalescent COVID-19 specimens originated in the United States, Italy and Spain. From T cells, B-cell-depleted T cells, or PBMCs came the material, which was cDNA or gDNA.

Germline CDR1 and CDR2: MRHNA and SNTAGT. The CDR3 runs to 13 residues. Deletions cut 2 bases from V and 4 bases from J, with 8 bases between. How the authors handled the data: Scientists estimated how many nucleated cells there were by amplifying reference gene primers. Here immunoSEQ multiplex PCR was the method, and the copy in TCRdb shows in-frame clones only, minus some. V and J calls and clone size follow that table, whereas D and trimming were derived from the DNA. The table records about 180,000 clones, approximately 88% of them present only once. The chain joins TRBV6-4 to TRBJ1-2; perhaps TRBD1 as D (5 bases). The sequence derives from a woman between 50 and 59 years old with acute or convalescent COVID-19. Sequenced input: peripheral blood. The CDR3 spells CASSDGGGYGYTF. Here the CDR3 DNA reads TGTGCCAGCAGTGACGGGGGAGGCTATGGCTACACCTTC.